The 13 T cell receptor beta chains reported below all come from one sample, sequenced in a study of cytomegalovirus exposure and HLA in healthy donors. Only in-frame clones appear in the TCRdb table, and some are missing; sequencing was by immunoSEQ multiplex PCR. Of more than 250,000 clones listed, 87% are singletons. Sequencing used PBMCs. These receptors all come from a woman aged 30 to 39 in good health and CMV-seropositive.

This chain connects TRBV7-3 to TRBJ2-1; a possible D gene is TRBD2 (5 bases). CDR3 length: 15 amino acids. Deletions cut 5 bases from V and 2 bases from J, with 13 bases between. Germline assignment: CDR1 SGHTA and CDR2 FQGTGA. CDR3 coding DNA: TGTGCCAGCAGCCCGCAGGAGAGGGCCTACAATGAGCAGTTCTTC. It yields the protein CASSPQERAYNEQFF.

The rearrangement uses TRBV14 and TRBJ2-3, with 8 bases that match TRBD2. The germline gives CDR1 SGHDN, CDR2 FVKESK. The CDR3 is 15 residues long. V trimming: 4 bases; J trimming: 4 bases; junction bases outside the gene matches: 7. This chain's CDR3 is CASSRQAGGADTQYF. The CDR3, as DNA: TGTGCCAGCAGCCGCCAGGCGGGAGGCGCAGATACGCAGTATTTT.

This chain joins TRBV27 and TRBJ2-2; no clear D gene. The CDR3 contains 13 residues. Germline CDR1 and CDR2: MNHEY and SMNVEV (reference sequence). The ends were cut back, 6 bases at V and 6 bases at J, with 11 bases in the middle. CDR3 region: CASRPLGSGELFF. DNA for the CDR3: TGTGCCAGCAGACCTTTGGGGTCCGGGGAGCTGTTTTTT.

The rearrangement joins TRBV7-9 to TRBJ2-7, with 7 bases matching TRBD1. Germline trimming cut 5 bases from V and 7 bases from J; bases unmatched to any gene: 5. Germline values: CDR1 SEHNR, CDR2 FQNEAQ (reference sequence). The CDR3 spans 12 residues. The CDR3 here is CASSADRPEQYF. Here the CDR3 DNA reads TGTGCCAGCAGCGCGGACAGGCCGGAGCAGTACTTC.

CDR3 sequence: CASSELGSVEQYF. As DNA, the CDR3 is TGTGCCAGCAGTGAATTAGGATCTGTCGAGCAGTACTTC. J is TRBJ2-7 and V is TRBV2, with D unresolved. Germline V gives CDR1 SNHLY, CDR2 FYNNEI. Trimming shortened V by 2 bases and J by 6 bases, and 11 bases separated the two germline ends. This CDR3 comprises 13 residues.

V is TRBV14 and J is TRBJ2-5; 9 bases match TRBD2. The CDR3 has 16 amino acids. J gave up 4 bases and V 2 bases, and 8 bases lay outside the gene matches. CDR1 SGHDN and CDR2 FVKESK come from the germline V gene. The CDR3 coding sequence is TGTGCCAGCAGCCAAAGGTCCGGACTAGCGAGAGAGACCCAGTACTTC. Protein: CASSQRSGLARETQYF.

V and J are TRBV21-1 and TRBJ1-5; no DNA check was done on the table's D call, TRBD1. TRBV21-1 constitutes a pseudogene. The CDR3 sequence is 18 residues long. The CDR3 protein is CASSKGTGWDLSNQPQHF. CDR3 coding DNA: TGTGCCAGCAGCAAAGGGACAGGGTGGGATCTAAGCAATCAGCCCCAGCATTTT.

The V and J genes are TRBV28 and TRBJ1-4, with TRBD1 matching over 9 bases. This CDR3 contains 15 residues. CDR1 is MDHEN and CDR2 is SYDVKM in the germline V gene. J gave up 6 bases and V 3 bases, and 5 bases lay outside the gene matches. CDR3 sequence: CASSFSGTGYEKLFF. CDR3 DNA sequence: TGTGCCAGCAGTTTTTCGGGGACAGGGTATGAAAAACTGTTTTTT.

The V gene is TRBV28, the J gene TRBJ2-4, with 8 bases that match TRBD2. With V trimmed by 5 bases and J by 0 bases, 18 bases remained unmatched. This CDR3 region has 20 residues. Germline loops: CDR1 MDHEN, CDR2 SYDVKM. The CDR3 coding sequence is TGTGCCAGCAGTCCATTCCGACTAGCGAGTACAACCCTAGCCAAAAACATTCAGTACTTC. Translation: CASSPFRLASTTLAKNIQYF.

V and J are TRBV25-1 and TRBJ2-1; 9 nucleotides agree with TRBD1. J lost 14 bases, V lost 6 bases, and 17 bases had no gene match. This CDR3 has 15 amino acids. The germline gives CDR1 MGHDK, CDR2 SYGVNS. In DNA, the CDR3 is TGTGCCAGCAGACCGACAGGGGGTAATGGTGGTCGTAAGTTCTTC. As protein: CASRPTGGNGGRKFF.

J is TRBJ2-6 and V is TRBV6-1; tentatively, D is TRBD1 (5 bases). The CDR3 runs 16 residues. From germline, CDR1 is MNHNS and CDR2 SASEGT. V dropped 4 bases and J dropped 0 bases, with 10 bases sitting between them. CDR3 sequence reads: CASSGWGFSGANVLTF. In DNA, the CDR3 is TGTGCCAGCAGTGGTTGGGGCTTCTCTGGGGCCAACGTCCTGACTTTC.

This chain joins TRBV9 and TRBJ2-2; D gene unclear. Germline lookup yields CDR1 SGDLS and CDR2 YYNGEE. V dropped 4 bases and J dropped 9 bases, with 16 bases sitting between them. The CDR3 contains 14 residues. This CDR3 reads CASSLYDSPRELFF. In DNA, the CDR3 is TGTGCCAGCAGCCTTTACGACTCGCCCAGGGAGCTGTTTTTT.

This chain links TRBV4-3 with TRBJ1-2, with 7 bases aligning to TRBD1. Losses at the gene ends were 1 base for V and 4 bases for J; bases not matched to a gene: 9. Germline CDR1 reads LGHNA; CDR2 reads YSLEER. The CDR3 sequence is 16 residues long. CDR3 nucleotides: TGCGCCAGCAGCCAAGTACCCCGACAGGGTACCTATGGCTACACCTTC. Translating it yields CASSQVPRQGTYGYTF.